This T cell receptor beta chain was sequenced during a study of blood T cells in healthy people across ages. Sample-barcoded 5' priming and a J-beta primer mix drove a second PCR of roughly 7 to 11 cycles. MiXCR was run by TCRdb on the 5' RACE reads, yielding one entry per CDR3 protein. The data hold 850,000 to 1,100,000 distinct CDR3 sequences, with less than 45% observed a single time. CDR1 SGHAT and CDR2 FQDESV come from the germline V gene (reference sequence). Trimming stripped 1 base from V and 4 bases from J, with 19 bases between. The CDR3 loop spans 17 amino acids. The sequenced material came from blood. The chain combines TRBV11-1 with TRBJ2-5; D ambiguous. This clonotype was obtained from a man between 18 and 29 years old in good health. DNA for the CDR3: TGTGCCAGCAGCTTAGAGGGCTACAGACATCAAGTAGAGACCCAGTACTTC. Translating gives CASSLEGYRHQVETQYF.